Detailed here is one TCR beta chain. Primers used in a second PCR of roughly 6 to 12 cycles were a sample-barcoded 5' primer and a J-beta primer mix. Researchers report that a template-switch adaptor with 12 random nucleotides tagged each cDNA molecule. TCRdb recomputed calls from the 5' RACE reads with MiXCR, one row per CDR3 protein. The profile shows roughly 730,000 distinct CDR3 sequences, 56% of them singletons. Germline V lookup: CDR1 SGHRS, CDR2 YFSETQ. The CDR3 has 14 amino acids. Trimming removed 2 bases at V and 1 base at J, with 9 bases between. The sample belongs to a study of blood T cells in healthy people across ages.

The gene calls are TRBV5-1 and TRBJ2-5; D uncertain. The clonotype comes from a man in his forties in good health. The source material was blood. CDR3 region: CASSFGIPQETQYF. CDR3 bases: TGCGCCAGCAGCTTCGGTATTCCCCAAGAGACCCAGTACTTC.